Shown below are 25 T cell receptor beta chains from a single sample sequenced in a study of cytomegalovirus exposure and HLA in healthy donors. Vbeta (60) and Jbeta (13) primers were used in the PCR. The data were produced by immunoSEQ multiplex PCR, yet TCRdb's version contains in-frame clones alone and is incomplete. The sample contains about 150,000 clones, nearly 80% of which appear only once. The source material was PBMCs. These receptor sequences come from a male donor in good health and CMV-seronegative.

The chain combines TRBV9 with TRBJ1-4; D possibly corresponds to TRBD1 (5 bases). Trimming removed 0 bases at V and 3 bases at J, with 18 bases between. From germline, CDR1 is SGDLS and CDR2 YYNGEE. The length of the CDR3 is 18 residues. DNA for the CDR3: TGTGCCAGCAGCGTAGCGACGCACCCGGGGGTGGCTAATGAAAAACTGTTTTTT. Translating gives CASSVATHPGVANEKLFF.

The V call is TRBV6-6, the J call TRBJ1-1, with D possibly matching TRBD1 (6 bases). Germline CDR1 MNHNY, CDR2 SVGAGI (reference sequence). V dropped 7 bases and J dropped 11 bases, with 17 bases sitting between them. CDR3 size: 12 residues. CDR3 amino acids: CASTQGRGYAFF. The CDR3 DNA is TGTGCCAGCACCCAGGGTAGGGGGTATGCTTTCTTT.

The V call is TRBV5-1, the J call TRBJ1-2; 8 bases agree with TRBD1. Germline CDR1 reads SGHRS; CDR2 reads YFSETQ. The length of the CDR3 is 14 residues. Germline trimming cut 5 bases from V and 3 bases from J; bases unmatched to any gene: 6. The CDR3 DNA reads TGCGCCAGCAGGTCAGAACAGGGGGACTATGGCTACACCTTC. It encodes CASRSEQGDYGYTF.

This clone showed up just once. The CDR3, as DNA: TGTGCCAGTAGCTCCGGGACAGGGGAAGCTTTCTTT. Its translation is CASSSGTGEAFF. The chain uses TRBV19 and TRBJ1-1, with TRBD1 matching over 9 bases. Losses at the gene ends were 6 bases for V and 8 bases for J; bases not matched to a gene: 4. Germline CDR1 is LNHDA and CDR2 is SQIVND (reference sequence). This CDR3 contains 12 residues.

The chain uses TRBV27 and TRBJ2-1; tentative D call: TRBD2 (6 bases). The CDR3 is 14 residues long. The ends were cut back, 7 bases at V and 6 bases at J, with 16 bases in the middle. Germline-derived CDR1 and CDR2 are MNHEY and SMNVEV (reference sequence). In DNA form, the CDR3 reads TGTGCCAGCACCCTCAGGCGGGGTATCAATGAGCAGTTCTTC. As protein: CASTLRRGINEQFF.

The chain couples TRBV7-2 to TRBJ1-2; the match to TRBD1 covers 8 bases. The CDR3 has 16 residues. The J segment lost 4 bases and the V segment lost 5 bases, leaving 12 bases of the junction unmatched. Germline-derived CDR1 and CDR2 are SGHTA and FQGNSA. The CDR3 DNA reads TGTGCCAGCAGCCTACAAGTCACAGGGGGAGGCTATGGCTACACCTTC. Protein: CASSLQVTGGGYGYTF.

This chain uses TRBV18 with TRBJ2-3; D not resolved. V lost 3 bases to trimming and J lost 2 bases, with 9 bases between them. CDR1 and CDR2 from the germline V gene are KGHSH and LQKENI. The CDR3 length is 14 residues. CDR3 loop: CASSPSPSTDTQYF. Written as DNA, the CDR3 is TGTGCCAGCTCACCGAGCCCCTCCACAGATACGCAGTATTTT.

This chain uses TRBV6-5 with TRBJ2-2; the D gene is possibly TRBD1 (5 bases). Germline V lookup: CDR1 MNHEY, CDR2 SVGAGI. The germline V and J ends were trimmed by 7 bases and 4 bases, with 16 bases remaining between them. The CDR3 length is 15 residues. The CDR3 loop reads CASTYSPRVTGELFF. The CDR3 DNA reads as TGTGCCAGCACCTACAGTCCCAGGGTCACCGGGGAGCTGTTTTTT.

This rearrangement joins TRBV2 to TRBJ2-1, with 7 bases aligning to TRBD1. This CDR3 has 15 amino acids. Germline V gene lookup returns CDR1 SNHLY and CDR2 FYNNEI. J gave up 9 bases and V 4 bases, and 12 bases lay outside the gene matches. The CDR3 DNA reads TGTGCCAGCAGTGGTAGAAGGGGGCACCGGTCTGAGCAGTTCTTC. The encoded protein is CASSGRRGHRSEQFF.

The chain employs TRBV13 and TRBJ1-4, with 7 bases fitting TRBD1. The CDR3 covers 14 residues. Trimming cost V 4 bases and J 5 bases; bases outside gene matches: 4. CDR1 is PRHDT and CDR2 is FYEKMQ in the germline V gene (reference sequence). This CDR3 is CASSSGQQNEKLFF. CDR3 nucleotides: TGTGCCAGCAGCTCGGGACAGCAGAATGAAAAACTGTTTTTT.

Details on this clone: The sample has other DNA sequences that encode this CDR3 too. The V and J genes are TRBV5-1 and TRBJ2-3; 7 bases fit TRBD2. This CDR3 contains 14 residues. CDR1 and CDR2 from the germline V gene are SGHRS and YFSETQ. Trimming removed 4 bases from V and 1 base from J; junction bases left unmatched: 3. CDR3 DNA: TGCGCCAGCAGCCCCCTAGCGGGCACAGATACGCAGTATTTT. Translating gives CASSPLAGTDTQYF.

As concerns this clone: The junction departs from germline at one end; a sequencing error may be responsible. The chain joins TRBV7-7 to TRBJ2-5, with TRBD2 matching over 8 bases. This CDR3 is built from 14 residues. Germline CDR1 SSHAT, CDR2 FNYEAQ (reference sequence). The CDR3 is CASSPRGGGETQYF. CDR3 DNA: TGTGCTAGCAGCCCCCGGGGGGGCGGGGAGACCCAGTACTTC.

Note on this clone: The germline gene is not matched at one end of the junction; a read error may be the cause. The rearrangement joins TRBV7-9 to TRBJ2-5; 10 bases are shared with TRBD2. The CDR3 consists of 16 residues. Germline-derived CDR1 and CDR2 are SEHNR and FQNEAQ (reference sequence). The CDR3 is CSSSLPSGGASETQYF. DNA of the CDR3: TGTTCCAGCAGCTTACCGAGCGGGGGGGCCTCAGAGACCCAGTACTTC.

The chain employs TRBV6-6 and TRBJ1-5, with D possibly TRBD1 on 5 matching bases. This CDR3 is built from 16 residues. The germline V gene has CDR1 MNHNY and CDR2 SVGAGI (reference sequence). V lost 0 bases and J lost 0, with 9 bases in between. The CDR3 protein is CASSYSGQFSNQPQHF. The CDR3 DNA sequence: TGTGCCAGCAGTTACTCGGGGCAGTTTAGCAATCAGCCCCAGCATTTT.

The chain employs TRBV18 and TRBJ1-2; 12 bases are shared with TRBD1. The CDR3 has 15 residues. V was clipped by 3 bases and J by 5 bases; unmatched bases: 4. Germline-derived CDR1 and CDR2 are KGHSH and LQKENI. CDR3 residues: CASSPRGQGAYGYTF. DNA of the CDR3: TGTGCCAGCTCACCCCGGGGACAGGGGGCTTATGGCTACACCTTC.

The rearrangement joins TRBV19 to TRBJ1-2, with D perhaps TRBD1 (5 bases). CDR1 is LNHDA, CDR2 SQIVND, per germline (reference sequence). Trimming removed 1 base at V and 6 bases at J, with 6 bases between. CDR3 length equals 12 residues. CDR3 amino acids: CASSIVGHGYTF. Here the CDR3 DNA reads TGTGCCAGTAGTATAGTGGGGCATGGCTACACCTTC. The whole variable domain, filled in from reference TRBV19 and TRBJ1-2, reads DGGITQSPKYLFRKEGQNVTLSCEQNLNHDAMYWYRQDPGQGLRLIYYSQIVNDFQKGDIAEGYSVSREKKESFPLTVTSAQKNPTAFYLCASSIVGHGYTFGSGTRLTVV.

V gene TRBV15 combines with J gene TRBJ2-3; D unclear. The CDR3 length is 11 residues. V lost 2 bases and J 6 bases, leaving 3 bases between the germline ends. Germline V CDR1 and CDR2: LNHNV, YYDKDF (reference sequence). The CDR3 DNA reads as TGTGCCACCAGCAGACGGGATACGCAGTATTTT. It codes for CATSRRDTQYF. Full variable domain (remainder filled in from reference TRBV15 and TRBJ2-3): DAMVIQNPRYQVTQFGKPVTLSCSQTLNHNVMYWYQQKSSQAPKLLFHYYDKDFNNEADTPDNFQSRRPNTSFCFLDIRSPGLGDTAMYLCATSRRDTQYFGPGTRLTVL.

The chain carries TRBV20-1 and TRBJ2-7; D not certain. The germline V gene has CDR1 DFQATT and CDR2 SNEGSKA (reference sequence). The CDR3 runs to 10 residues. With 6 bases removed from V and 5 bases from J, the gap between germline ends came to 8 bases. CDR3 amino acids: CSARSNEQYF. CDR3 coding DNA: TGCAGTGCCCGTAGCAACGAGCAGTACTTC.

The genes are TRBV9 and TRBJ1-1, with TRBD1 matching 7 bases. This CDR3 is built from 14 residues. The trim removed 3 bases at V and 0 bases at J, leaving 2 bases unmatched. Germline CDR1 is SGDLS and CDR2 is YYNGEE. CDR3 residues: CASSAGGLNTEAFF. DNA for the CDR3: TGTGCCAGCAGCGCAGGGGGATTGAACACTGAAGCTTTCTTT.

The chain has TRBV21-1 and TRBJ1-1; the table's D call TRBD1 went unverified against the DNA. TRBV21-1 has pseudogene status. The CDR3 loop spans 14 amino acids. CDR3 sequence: CASSAQGDNTEAFF. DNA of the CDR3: TGTGCCAGCAGCGCACAGGGGGATAACACTGAAGCTTTCTTT.

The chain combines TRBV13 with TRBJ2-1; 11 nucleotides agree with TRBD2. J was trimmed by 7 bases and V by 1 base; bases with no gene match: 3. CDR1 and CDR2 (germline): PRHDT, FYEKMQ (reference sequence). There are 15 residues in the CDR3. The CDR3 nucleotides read TGTGCCAGCAGCTTAGAAGCTAGCGGGGGGAATGAGCAGTTCTTC. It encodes CASSLEASGGNEQFF.

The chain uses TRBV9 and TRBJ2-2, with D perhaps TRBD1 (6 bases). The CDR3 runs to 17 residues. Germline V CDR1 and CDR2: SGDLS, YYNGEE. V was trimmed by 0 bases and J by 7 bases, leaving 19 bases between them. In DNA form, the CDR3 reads TGTGCCAGCAGCGTAGAACAGGGCCTTCCCCCCTACGGGGAGCTGTTTTTT. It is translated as CASSVEQGLPPYGELFF.

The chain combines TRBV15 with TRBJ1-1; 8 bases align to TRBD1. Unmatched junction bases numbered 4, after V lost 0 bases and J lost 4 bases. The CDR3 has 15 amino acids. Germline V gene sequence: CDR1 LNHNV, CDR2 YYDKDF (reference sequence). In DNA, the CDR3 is TGTGCCACCAGCAGAGATCCGGACAGGGCCACTGAAGCTTTCTTT. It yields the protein CATSRDPDRATEAFF.

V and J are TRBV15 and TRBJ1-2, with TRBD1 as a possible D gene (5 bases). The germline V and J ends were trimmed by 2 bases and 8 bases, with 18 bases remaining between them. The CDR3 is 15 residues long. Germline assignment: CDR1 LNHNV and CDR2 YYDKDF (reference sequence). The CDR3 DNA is TGTGCCACCAGCAGAACGGGGGACTCCGGGGAGGGCTACACCTTC. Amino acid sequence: CATSRTGDSGEGYTF.

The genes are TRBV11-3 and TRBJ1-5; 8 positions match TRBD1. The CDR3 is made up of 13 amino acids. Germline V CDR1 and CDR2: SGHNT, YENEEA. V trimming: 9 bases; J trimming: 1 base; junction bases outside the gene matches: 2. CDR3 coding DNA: TGTGCCAGTAGACAGGGGAGCAATCAGCCCCAGCATTTT. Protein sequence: CASRQGSNQPQHF.